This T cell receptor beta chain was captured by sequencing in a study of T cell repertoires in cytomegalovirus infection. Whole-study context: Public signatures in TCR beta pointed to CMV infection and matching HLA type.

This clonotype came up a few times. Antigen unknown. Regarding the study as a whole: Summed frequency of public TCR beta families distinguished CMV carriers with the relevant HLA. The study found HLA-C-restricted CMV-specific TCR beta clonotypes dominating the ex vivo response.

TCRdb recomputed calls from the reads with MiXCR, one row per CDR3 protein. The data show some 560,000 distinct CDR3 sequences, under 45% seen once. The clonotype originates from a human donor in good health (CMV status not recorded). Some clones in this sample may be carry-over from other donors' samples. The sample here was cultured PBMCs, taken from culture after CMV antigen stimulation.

In DNA form, the CDR3 reads TGTGCCAGCAGTTCTATGACACGGTACAATGAGCAGTTCTTC. Translation: CASSSMTRYNEQFF. V gene TRBV12-3 or TRBV12-4 combines with J gene TRBJ2-1; D remains ambiguous. The CDR3 loop spans 14 amino acids. V was trimmed by 4 bases and J by 4 bases, leaving 11 bases between them.